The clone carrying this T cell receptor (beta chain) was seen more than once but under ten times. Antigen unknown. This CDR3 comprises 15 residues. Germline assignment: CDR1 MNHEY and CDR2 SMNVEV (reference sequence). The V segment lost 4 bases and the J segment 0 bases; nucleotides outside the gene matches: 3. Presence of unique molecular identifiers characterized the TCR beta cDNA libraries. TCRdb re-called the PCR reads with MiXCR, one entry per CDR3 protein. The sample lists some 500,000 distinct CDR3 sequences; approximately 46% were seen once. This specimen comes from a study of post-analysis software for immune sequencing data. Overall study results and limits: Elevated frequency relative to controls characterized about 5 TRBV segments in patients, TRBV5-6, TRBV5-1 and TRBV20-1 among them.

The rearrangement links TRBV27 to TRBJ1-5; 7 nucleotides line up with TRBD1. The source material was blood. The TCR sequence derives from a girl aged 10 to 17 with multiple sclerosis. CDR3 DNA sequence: TGTGCCAGCAGTTCGACAGGGTATAGCAATCAGCCCCAGCATTTT. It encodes CASSSTGYSNQPQHF.